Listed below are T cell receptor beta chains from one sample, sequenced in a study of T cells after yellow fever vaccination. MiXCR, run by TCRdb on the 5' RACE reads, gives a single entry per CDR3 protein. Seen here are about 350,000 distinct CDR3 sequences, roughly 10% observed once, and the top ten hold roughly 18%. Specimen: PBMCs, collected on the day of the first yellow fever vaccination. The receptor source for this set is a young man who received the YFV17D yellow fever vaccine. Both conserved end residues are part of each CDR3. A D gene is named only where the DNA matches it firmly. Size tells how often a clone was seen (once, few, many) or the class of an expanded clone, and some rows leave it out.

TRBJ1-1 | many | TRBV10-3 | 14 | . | CAIRRDDLYTEAFF | TGTGCCATCAGACGTGACGACCTCTACACTGAAGCTTTCTTT
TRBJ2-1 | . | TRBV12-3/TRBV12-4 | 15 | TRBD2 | CASQRPGLAKGEQFF | TGTGCCAGCCAGAGGCCGGGACTAGCTAAGGGTGAGCAGTTCTTC
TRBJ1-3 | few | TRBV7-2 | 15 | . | CASSGRGGSGNTIYF | TGTGCCAGCAGCGGCCGCGGGGGCTCTGGAAACACCATATATTTT
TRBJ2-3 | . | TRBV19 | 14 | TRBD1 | CASMARGRGDTQYF | TGTGCCAGTATGGCCAGGGGGCGCGGAGATACGCAGTATTTT
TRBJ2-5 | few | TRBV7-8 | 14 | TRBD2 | CASRRGGSQETQYF | TGTGCCAGCCGCCGGGGGGGCTCGCAAGAGACCCAGTACTTC
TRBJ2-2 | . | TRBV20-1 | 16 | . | CCARDPKGDNTGELFF | TGCTGTGCTAGAGATCCTAAGGGGGACAACACCGGGGAGCTGTTTTTT
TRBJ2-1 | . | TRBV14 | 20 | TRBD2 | CASSPRLGLAAFSSYNEQFF | TGTGCCAGCAGCCCTCGTCTCGGACTAGCGGCCTTTAGCTCCTACAATGAGCAGTTCTTC
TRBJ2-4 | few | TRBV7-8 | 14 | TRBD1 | CASSLQGAENIQYF | TGTGCCAGCAGCTTACAGGGGGCCGAAAACATTCAGTACTTC
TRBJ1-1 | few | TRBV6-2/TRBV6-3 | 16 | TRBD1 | CASSPMDRALSTEAFF | TGTGCCAGCAGTCCAATGGACAGGGCGCTCAGCACTGAAGCTTTCTTT
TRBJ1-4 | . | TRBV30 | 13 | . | CAGSYATNEKLFF | TGTGCCGGATCATATGCAACTAATGAAAAACTGTTTTTT
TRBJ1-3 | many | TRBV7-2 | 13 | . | CASSLIPGNTIYF | TGTGCCAGCAGCTTGATACCAGGGAACACCATATATTTT
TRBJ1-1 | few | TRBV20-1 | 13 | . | CSARRQANTEAFF | TGCAGTGCTAGAAGACAGGCGAACACTGAAGCTTTCTTT
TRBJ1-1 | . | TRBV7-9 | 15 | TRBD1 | CASSGQGTLNTEAFF | TGTGCCAGCAGTGGACAGGGAACGTTGAACACTGAAGCTTTCTTT
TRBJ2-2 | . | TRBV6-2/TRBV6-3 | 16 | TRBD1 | CASSLRQGQGAGELFF | TGTGCCAGCAGTCTCCGTCAAGGACAGGGGGCCGGGGAGCTGTTTTTT
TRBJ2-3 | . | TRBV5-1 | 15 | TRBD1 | CASSQGQGWTDTQYF | TGCGCCAGCAGCCAGGGACAGGGTTGGACAGATACGCAGTATTTT
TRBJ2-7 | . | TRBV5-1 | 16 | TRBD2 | CASNPLAGAPAGEQYF | TGCGCCAGCAACCCACTAGCGGGGGCACCTGCAGGCGAGCAGTACTTC
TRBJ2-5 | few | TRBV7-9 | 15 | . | CASSLIRGRRETQYF | TGTGCCAGCAGCTTAATCCGGGGGCGCCGGGAGACCCAGTACTTC
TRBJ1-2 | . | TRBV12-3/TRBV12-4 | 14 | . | CASSLGGRSYGYTF | TGTGCCAGCAGTCTGGGGGGCAGGTCCTATGGCTACACCTTC
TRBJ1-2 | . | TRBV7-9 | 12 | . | CASSGRPEGYTF | TGTGCCAGCAGCGGGCGGCCTGAGGGCTACACCTTC